The clone carrying this T cell receptor beta chain has just a few counts. Its antigen is unidentified. V lost 6 bases, J lost 2 bases, and 10 bases lay in between. Per the germline V gene, CDR1 is MNHEY and CDR2 is SVGEGT. The length of the CDR3 is 13 residues. The sample comes from a study of T cell repertoires in cytomegalovirus infection. Looking at the study overall: Public TCR beta signature analysis indicated the presence of both CMV infection and matching HLA type.

Study findings and constraints: Accumulated public TCR beta family frequency recognized individuals carrying CMV together with the relevant HLA. It was HLA-C-restricted CMV-specific TCR beta clonotypes that dominated the response ex vivo.

A single record per CDR3 protein comes from TCRdb applying MiXCR to the reads. The top ten clones hold 48% of a sample with some 590,000 distinct CDR3 sequences, roughly 43% of them seen once. This clonotype was obtained from a human donor in good health (CMV status not recorded). Some clones in this sample may be carry-over from other donors' samples. This chain joins TRBV6-2 or TRBV6-3 and TRBJ1-2; TRBD1 is a possible D gene (5 bases). The input for sequencing was cultured PBMCs, taken from culture after CMV antigen stimulation. The CDR3 protein is CASRPRGNYGYTF. Here the CDR3 DNA reads TGTGCCAGCAGACCCCGGGGGAACTATGGCTACACCTTC.